The next 13 T cell receptor beta chains were all read from a single sample in a study of T-cell reconstitution after alpha-beta-depleted transplantation in children. Molecular barcoding with unique molecular identifiers was used for the TCRbeta library. TCRdb itself ran the PCR reads through MiXCR, one entry per CDR3 protein. The table has about 610,000 distinct CDR3 sequences, about 11% seen once. This sample comprised PBMCs from the stem cell graft donor, obtained from the stem cell graft. The source is a human donor who donated a stem cell graft to a child with acute myeloid leukemia.

V is TRBV20-1 and J is TRBJ1-5; TRBD1 might be the D (6 bases). Between the trimmed V and J ends, which lost 3 bases and 0 bases, there was a span of 12 bases. The CDR3 runs to 15 residues. Germline V gene lookup returns CDR1 DFQATT and CDR2 SNEGSKA (reference sequence). CDR3 region: CSARDSHYSNQPQHF. The DNA for the CDR3 is TGCAGTGCTAGGGACAGCCATTATAGCAATCAGCCCCAGCATTTT.

The rearrangement links TRBV7-9 to TRBJ2-1; 9 positions agree with TRBD1. The CDR3 is 15 residues long. Trimming removed 8 bases from V and 9 bases from J; junction bases left unmatched: 14. Germline CDR1 reads SEHNR; CDR2 reads FQNEAQ (reference sequence). Written as DNA, the CDR3 is TGTGCCAGCTCTTACACAGGGGGCGGGACGACTGAGCAGTTCTTC. Residues: CASSYTGGGTTEQFF.

This clonotype appeared once. This chain links TRBV11-2 with TRBJ2-3, with 11 nucleotides matching TRBD2. CDR1 is SGHAT and CDR2 is FQNNGV in the germline V gene. The CDR3 is 18 residues long. V dropped 2 bases and J dropped 0; count of bases not matched to a gene: 7. As DNA, the CDR3 is TGTGCCAGCAGCTTACTATTAGGACTAGCGGGTAGCACAGATACGCAGTATTTT. Protein product: CASSLLLGLAGSTDTQYF. Full variable domain (remainder filled in from reference TRBV11-2 and TRBJ2-3): EAGVAQSPRYKIIEKRQSVAFWCNPISGHATLYWYQQILGQGPKLLIQFQNNGVVDDSQLPKDRFSAERLKGVDSTLKIQPAKLEDSAVYLCASSLLLGLAGSTDTQYFGPGTRLTVL.

A few counts support this clonotype. The gene calls are TRBV5-1 and TRBJ2-3; 9 bases match TRBD2. Trimming at V came to 0 bases and at J to 6 bases, leaving 8 bases not matched to a gene. Germline CDR1 and CDR2: SGHRS and YFSETQ. The CDR3 loop spans 16 amino acids. The CDR3 here is CASSLASGGPQDTQYF. As DNA, the CDR3 is TGCGCCAGCAGCTTGGCCAGCGGGGGGCCACAGGATACGCAGTATTTT.

V gene TRBV5-1 combines with J gene TRBJ2-7; TRBD1 aligns across 7 bases. The V and J ends lost 3 bases and 1 base, in that order; junction bases with no gene match: 10. The length of the CDR3 is 16 residues. Germline V gene lookup returns CDR1 SGHRS and CDR2 YFSETQ. The CDR3 region has the DNA TGCGCCAGCAGCTCTCCGAACAGGGGACCATCCTACGAGCAGTACTTC. This gives the protein CASSSPNRGPSYEQYF.

By share of the sample, this clonotype is medium-sized. The chain has TRBV20-1 and TRBJ1-5; no clear D. V was clipped by 3 bases and J by 7 bases, with 10 bases between them. CDR1 is DFQATT, CDR2 SNEGSKA, per germline (reference sequence). The CDR3 is 12 residues long. The CDR3 DNA reads TGCAGTGCTAGTAGAAGGAAACAGCCCCAGCATTTT. Amino acid sequence: CSASRRKQPQHF.

This clonotype was seen more than once but under ten times. The chain carries TRBV10-3 and TRBJ1-3, with TRBD1 matching over 7 bases. In germline, CDR1 is ENHRY, CDR2 SYGVKD. The junction had 3 bases not matched to a gene; V was cut back by 10 bases and J by 0 bases. CDR3 length equals 13 residues. The CDR3 DNA reads as TGTGCCACTGGACAGGCCTCTGGAAACACCATATATTTT. Protein sequence: CATGQASGNTIYF.

The V call is TRBV7-3, the J call TRBJ2-7, with TRBD2 as a possible D gene (5 bases). Trimming cost V 0 bases and J 3 bases, with 15 bases left between them. This CDR3 has 16 residues. The V gene's germline CDR1 is SGHTA and CDR2 FQGTGA. The CDR3 is CASSLTGSPSNYEQYF. CDR3 in DNA: TGTGCCAGCAGCTTAACGGGGAGTCCTAGCAACTACGAGCAGTACTTC.

This rearrangement joins TRBV6-1 to TRBJ2-2, with TRBD2 matching over 14 bases. This CDR3 has 17 amino acids. J gave up 8 bases and V 7 bases, and 12 bases lay outside the gene matches. CDR1 is MNHNS, CDR2 SASEGT, per germline. In DNA, the CDR3 is TGTGCCAGCACTAGACTAGCGGGAGGGCCGGTTACGGGGGAGCTGTTTTTT. Its protein is CASTRLAGGPVTGELFF.

This clonotype was seen more than once but under ten times. The DNA of the CDR3 is TGTGCCAGCAACAAAGACAGTTTCAATCAGCCCCAGCATTTT. This translates into CASNKDSFNQPQHF. The genes are TRBV6-2 or TRBV6-3 and TRBJ1-5, with D possibly matching TRBD1 (5 bases). Germline CDR1 reads MNHEY; CDR2 reads SVGEGT. Trimming left V 7 bases short and J 3 bases short, with 13 bases between. The CDR3 is 14 residues long.

This clonotype was counted between two and nine times. The chain employs TRBV20-1 and TRBJ2-7; D is perhaps TRBD2 (6 bases). Germline V lookup: CDR1 DFQATT, CDR2 SNEGSKA (reference sequence). V was clipped by 1 base and J by 5 bases, with 18 bases between them. This CDR3 has 15 amino acids. The chain's CDR3 is CSARGPTGAGHEQYF. CDR3 in DNA: TGCAGTGCTAGAGGCCCCACGGGAGCAGGCCACGAGCAGTACTTC.

This clonotype turned up a few times. A much larger clone lies one base from this, so it may be a read error. The CDR3, as DNA: TGTGCCAGCAGCCGGGACAGCGTTTATGGCTACACCTTC. Translated, it gives CASSRDSVYGYTF. The genes are TRBV11-2 and TRBJ1-2; 7 bases match TRBD1. The germline V gene has CDR1 SGHAT and CDR2 FQNNGV. The J segment lost 5 bases and the V segment lost 5 bases, leaving 5 bases of the junction unmatched. CDR3 length: 13 residues.

The chain couples TRBV3-1 to TRBJ2-1; D might be TRBD1 (6 bases). Germline V lookup: CDR1 LGHDT, CDR2 YNNKEL (reference sequence). Trimming cost V 7 bases and J 0 bases, with 22 bases left between them. The CDR3 runs 18 residues. The CDR3 region is CASTEGRGFSSSYNEQFF. CDR3 bases: TGTGCCAGCACCGAAGGCAGGGGTTTCTCGAGCTCCTACAATGAGCAGTTCTTC.